Below, 17 T cell receptor beta chains from the same sample are listed, as sequenced in a study of blood T cell repertoires in COVID-19. Generated by immunoSEQ multiplex PCR, the TCRdb table keeps only in-frame clones and is missing some. The data contain 60,000 to 75,000 clones, roughly 84% of them singletons. The sample taken for sequencing was peripheral blood. The source of these receptors is a woman between 65 and 79 years old with acute or convalescent COVID-19.

J is TRBJ2-5 and V is TRBV27, with 11 nucleotides matching TRBD2. CDR1 MNHEY and CDR2 SMNVEV come from the germline V gene (reference sequence). Trimming cost V 6 bases and J 4 bases; bases outside gene matches: 4. This CDR3 comprises 14 residues. The CDR3 DNA sequence: TGTGCCAGCAGAGCTAGCGGGGGGCGAGAGACCCAGTACTTC. Amino acid sequence: CASRASGGRETQYF.

The chain uses TRBV24-1 and TRBJ1-5; D gene unclear. Germline CDR1 reads KGHDR; CDR2 reads SFDVKD. Trimming left V 9 bases short and J 2 bases short, with 4 bases between. The CDR3 is made up of 11 amino acids. CDR3 nucleotides: TGTGCCACCGCGGGCAATCAGCCCCAGCATTTT. This codes for CATAGNQPQHF.

This clone was picked up one time. The chain has TRBV28 and TRBJ1-1; D gene unclear. Germline V gene data show CDR1 as MDHEN and CDR2 as SYDVKM. The CDR3 spans 12 residues. V lost 8 bases and J lost 1, with 8 bases in between. The CDR3 DNA reads TGTGCCAGCTCGGCGGCGAACACTGAAGCTTTCTTT. Translation gives CASSAANTEAFF.

This chain connects TRBV7-8 to TRBJ2-2; 8 bases match TRBD1. The V and J ends lost 3 bases and 3 bases, in that order; junction bases with no gene match: 9. Germline CDR1 SGHVS, CDR2 FQNEAQ. The CDR3 spans 17 residues. CDR3 sequence: CASSFVRGLSDTGELFF. CDR3 coding DNA: TGTGCCAGCAGCTTTGTCAGGGGGCTTTCGGACACCGGGGAGCTGTTTTTT.

Details on this clone: The same CDR3 also results from other DNA sequences found in this sample. This chain joins TRBV6-5 and TRBJ2-7, with 10 bases matching TRBD2. Germline lookup yields CDR1 MNHEY and CDR2 SVGAGI. V dropped 6 bases and J dropped 0; count of bases not matched to a gene: 5. This CDR3 contains 15 residues. The CDR3 region is CASSPGTSVSYEQYF. For the CDR3, the DNA is TGTGCCAGCAGCCCCGGGACTAGCGTCTCCTACGAGCAGTACTTC.

V usage is TRBV28 and J usage is TRBJ2-7; D remains unclear. The germline V gene has CDR1 MDHEN and CDR2 SYDVKM. This CDR3 spans 13 amino acids. Deletions cut 11 bases from V and 5 bases from J, with 19 bases between. In DNA form, the CDR3 reads TGTGCCGCCTCAGAAACGGTAGCTAACGAGCAGTACTTC. Residues: CAASETVANEQYF. The full variable domain, with the rest looked up from reference TRBV28 and TRBJ2-7, is DVKVTQSSRYLVKRTGEKVFLECVQDMDHENMFWYRQDPGLGLRLIYFSYDVKMKEKGDIPEGYSVSREKKERFSLILESASTNQTSMYLCAASETVANEQYFGPGTRLTVT.

The chain joins TRBV7-3 to TRBJ1-2; 7 bases align to TRBD1. Losses at the gene ends were 0 bases for V and 6 bases for J; bases not matched to a gene: 1. Germline values: CDR1 SGHTA, CDR2 FQGTGA. This CDR3 has 13 residues. The CDR3 sequence is CASSLTQGDGYTF. The CDR3 DNA reads TGTGCCAGCAGCTTAACGCAGGGGGATGGCTACACCTTC. The complete variable domain, with remaining parts taken from reference TRBV7-3 and TRBJ1-2, reads GAGVSQTPSNKVTEKGKYVELRCDPISGHTALYWYRQSLGQGPEFLIYFQGTGAADDSGLPNDRFFAVRPEGSVSTLKIQRTERGDSAVYLCASSLTQGDGYTFGSGTRLTVV.

V gene TRBV7-3 combines with J gene TRBJ2-1, with TRBD2 matching 12 bases. CDR3 length equals 15 residues. Trimming cost V 5 bases and J 10 bases; bases outside gene matches: 9. Germline CDR1 and CDR2: SGHTA and FQGTGA. This CDR3 is CASSLGLAGLDEQFF. The CDR3, as DNA: TGTGCCAGCAGCCTCGGACTAGCGGGGTTAGACGAGCAGTTCTTC. Full variable domain (rest looked up from reference TRBV7-3 and TRBJ2-1): GAGVSQTPSNKVTEKGKYVELRCDPISGHTALYWYRQSLGQGPEFLIYFQGTGAADDSGLPNDRFFAVRPEGSVSTLKIQRTERGDSAVYLCASSLGLAGLDEQFFGPGTRLTVL.

The V and J genes are TRBV2 and TRBJ1-2; D not certain. Trimming shortened V by 0 bases and J by 0 bases, and 8 bases separated the two germline ends. CDR3 length equals 15 residues. Per the germline V gene, CDR1 is SNHLY and CDR2 is FYNNEI. CDR3 DNA: TGTGCCAGCAGTGAAGCACACCGTACTAACTATGGCTACACCTTC. This sequence encodes CASSEAHRTNYGYTF.

This clone appeared once. The chain uses TRBV18 and TRBJ1-4, with D possibly being TRBD1 (6 bases). The CDR3 has 13 amino acids. Germline assignment: CDR1 KGHSH and CDR2 LQKENI. Trimming pared 2 bases from V and 8 bases from J, leaving 9 bases between. The CDR3 nucleotides are TGTGCCAGCTCACCAAGACAGGAAGAAAAACTGTTTTTT. Translated: CASSPRQEEKLFF.

J is TRBJ1-2 and V is TRBV6-2 or TRBV6-3, with 9 bases fitting TRBD1. CDR1 and CDR2 (germline): MNHEY, SVGEGT. This CDR3 contains 15 residues. V dropped 4 bases and J dropped 4; count of bases not matched to a gene: 7. CDR3 bases: TGTGCCAGCAGTTCCAATCCGACAGGGGGCTATGGCTACACCTTC. Translation: CASSSNPTGGYGYTF.

This clone was seen a few times. The chain employs TRBV1 and TRBJ1-2; the tabulated D call, TRBD1, remains unverified against the DNA. TRBV1 constitutes a pseudogene. The CDR3 is 14 residues long. In DNA form, the CDR3 reads TGCACCAGCAGCCAAACGACAGAACGCTATGGCTACACCTTC. Translated: CTSSQTTERYGYTF.

This chain joins TRBV2 and TRBJ2-7; D not resolved. V lost 3 bases and J 6 bases, leaving 15 bases between the germline ends. The CDR3 length is 14 residues. CDR1 is SNHLY, CDR2 FYNNEI, per germline. The CDR3 DNA is TGTGCCAGCAGTGACCCCAGGCTTCGGCTCGAGCAGTACTTC. Encoded protein: CASSDPRLRLEQYF.

The V gene is TRBV5-1, the J gene TRBJ1-3, with D hard to call. The CDR3 spans 16 residues. Trimming removed 0 bases from V and 2 bases from J, with 12 bases in between. CDR1 is SGHRS, CDR2 YFSETQ, per germline. CDR3 nucleotide sequence: TGCGCCAGCAGCTTGGCCCCAGGTACAACTGGAAACACCATATATTTT. Translating it yields CASSLAPGTTGNTIYF.

The chain is built from TRBV4-1 and TRBJ2-3, with a tentative D call TRBD2 (5 bases). The V gene's germline CDR1 is MGHRA and CDR2 YSYEKL. This CDR3 is 15 amino acids long. Trimming shortened V by 1 base and J by 2 bases, and 10 bases separated the two germline ends. The DNA of the CDR3 is TGCGCCAGCAGCCAAGGGTCGGGGATCACAGATACGCAGTATTTT. Encoded protein: CASSQGSGITDTQYF.

This clone was counted a single time. The chain combines TRBV3-1 (or the pseudogene TRBV3-2) with TRBJ2-2, with a weak D call TRBD2 (6 bases). The germline V and J ends were trimmed by 7 bases and 8 bases, with 20 bases remaining between them. Germline CDR1 reads LGHDT; CDR2 reads YNNKEL (reference sequence). There are 15 residues in the CDR3. Written as DNA, the CDR3 is TGTGCCAGCACCAAGAGAGAGGGGAGGTCGGGGGAGCTGTTTTTT. This gives the protein CASTKREGRSGELFF.

This clone appeared once. V usage is TRBV5-5 and J usage is TRBJ2-5; possibly TRBD2 for D (5 bases). V was cut by 3 bases and J by 2 bases, with 14 bases left in between. The germline CDR1 and CDR2 sequences are SGHKS and YYEKEE (reference sequence). CDR3 length equals 15 residues. The CDR3 nucleotides are TGTGCCAGCAGCTCGTCGGTAGCGAGACAAGAGACCCAGTACTTC. This codes for CASSSSVARQETQYF. Full variable domain (outside the CDR3, taken from reference TRBV5-5 and TRBJ2-5): DAGVTQSPTHLIKTRGQQVTLRCSPISGHKSVSWYQQVLGQGPQFIFQYYEKEERGRGNFPDRFSARQFPNYSSELNVNALLLGDSALYLCASSSSVARQETQYFGPGTRLLVL.